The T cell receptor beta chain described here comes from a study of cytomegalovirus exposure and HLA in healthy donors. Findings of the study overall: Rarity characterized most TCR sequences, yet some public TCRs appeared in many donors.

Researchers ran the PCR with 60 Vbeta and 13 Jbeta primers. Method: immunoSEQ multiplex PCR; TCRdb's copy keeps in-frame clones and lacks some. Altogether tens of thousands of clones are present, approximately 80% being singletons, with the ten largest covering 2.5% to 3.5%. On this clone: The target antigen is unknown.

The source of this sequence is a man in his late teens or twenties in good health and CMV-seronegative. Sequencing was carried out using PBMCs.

Here the CDR3 reads CASSILAVSGNTIYF. The CDR3 nucleotides read TGTGCCAGTAGTATATTGGCGGTCTCTGGAAACACCATATATTTT. The rearrangement joins TRBV19 to TRBJ1-3; D not resolved. Per germline, CDR1 LNHDA and CDR2 SQIVND (reference sequence). The CDR3 is 15 residues long. Trimming took off 2 bases at V and 0 bases at J, with 8 bases between the two ends.